The rows below give T cell receptor beta chains drawn from one sample of a study of blood T cell repertoires in COVID-19. The method was immunoSEQ multiplex PCR; TCRdb's version includes in-frame clones alone and lacks a portion of them. The sample includes roughly 230,000 clones, roughly 89% seen only once; the top ten take roughly 4.5%. Sequencing used peripheral blood. The receptors stem from a woman aged 40 to 50 who had recovered from COVID-19. Both conserved end residues are part of each CDR3. Each record gives: V gene, D gene, J gene, clone size, CDR3 protein, CDR3 DNA. The D gene is left open where the match is weak. Not every row has a clone size; where given, it reads once, few, many or a size class.

>TRBV11-2|TRBD2|TRBJ2-5|few
CASSRGEQETQYF
TGTGCCAGCAGCCGGGGGGAGCAAGAGACCCAGTACTTC
>TRBV27|TRBD2|TRBJ2-2|once
CASSPRTSGGQNTGELFF
TGTGCCAGCAGTCCGCGGACTAGCGGGGGACAAAACACCGGGGAGCTGTTTTTT
>TRBV3-1/TRBV3-2|TRBD1|TRBJ1-6|.
CASSQDGGQYSPLHF
TGTGCCAGCAGCCAAGATGGGGGACAGTATTCACCCCTCCACTTT
>TRBV5-1|TRBD1|TRBJ2-7|.
CASSLNDRGIPHF
TGCGCCAGCAGCCTCAACGACAGGGGTATCCCCCACTTC
>TRBV6-5|.|TRBJ1-4|.
CASSRSQSSEKLFF
TGTGCCAGCAGCCGATCCCAGTCCAGTGAAAAACTGTTTTTT
>TRBV4-3|TRBD1|TRBJ2-2|.
CASSQEDYRGQAGELFF
TGCGCCAGCAGCCAAGAAGATTACAGGGGGCAAGCCGGGGAGCTGTTTTTT
>TRBV18|TRBD1|TRBJ1-1|.
CASSPLPTGIWGAEAFF
TGTGCCAGCTCACCACTCCCGACAGGGATTTGGGGAGCTGAAGCTTTCTTT
>TRBV24-1|.|TRBJ2-3|.
CATRSATSTDTQYF
TGTGCCACCAGATCTGCGACTAGCACAGATACGCAGTATTTT
>TRBV6-2/TRBV6-3|TRBD1|TRBJ1-5|.
CASSKTGISNQPQHF
TGTGCCAGCAGCAAGACAGGGATTAGCAATCAGCCCCAGCATTTT
>TRBV5-1|.|TRBJ1-1|.
CASRSGTDQNTEAFF
TGCGCCAGCAGAAGCGGGACGGACCAGAACACTGAAGCTTTCTTT
>TRBV2|.|TRBJ2-2|.
CASSPQRAGELFF
TGTGCCAGCAGTCCTCAGCGGGCCGGGGAGCTGTTTTTT
>TRBV2|.|TRBJ1-6|.
CASRTSGPWNSPLHF
TGTGCCAGCAGGACCAGTGGGCCCTGGAATTCACCCCTCCACTTT
>TRBV27|.|TRBJ2-5|.
CASSDSDSAFLETQYF
TGTGCCAGCAGTGACTCCGACAGCGCTTTCTTAGAGACCCAGTACTTC
>TRBV2|TRBD1|TRBJ1-5|.
CASSETTGYNQPQHF
TGTGCCAGCAGTGAAACGACAGGGTACAATCAGCCCCAGCATTTT
>TRBV24-1|.|TRBJ2-3|once
CATSAGVSADTQYF
TGTGCCACCAGTGCCGGGGTATCAGCAGATACGCAGTATTTT
>TRBV5-4|TRBD1|TRBJ2-5|.
CASSPTGGEETQYF
TGTGCCAGCAGCCCTACAGGGGGCGAAGAGACCCAGTACTTC
>TRBV6-5|.|TRBJ1-2|.
CASRVRVLDGYTF
TGTGCCAGCAGGGTCAGGGTGTTGGATGGCTACACCTTC
>TRBV3-1/TRBV3-2|.|TRBJ1-1|.
CASTPTQVVSTEAFF
TGTGCCAGCACCCCCACTCAGGTGGTGAGCACTGAAGCTTTCTTT
>TRBV25-1|TRBD1|TRBJ1-3|.
CASTLTGGGGNTIYF
TGTGCCAGCACCCTGACAGGGGGCGGTGGAAACACCATATATTTT
>TRBV6-5|.|TRBJ2-1|.
CASTLDRREQFF
TGTGCCAGCACCCTCGACAGGCGGGAGCAGTTCTTC
>TRBV30|.|TRBJ1-4|.
CAWSTGLNEKLFF
TGTGCCTGGAGTACAGGCCTTAATGAAAAACTGTTTTTT
>TRBV4-2|.|TRBJ1-4|.
CASSQLPVDEKLFF
TGTGCCAGCAGCCAACTCCCCGTCGATGAAAAACTGTTTTTT
>TRBV7-2|.|TRBJ2-3|.
CASSSNGARTDTQYF
TGTGCCAGCAGCTCCAACGGCGCTAGAACAGATACGCAGTATTTT
>TRBV28|.|TRBJ1-6|.
CASSLDTYNSPLHF
TGTGCCAGCAGTTTGGACACCTATAATTCACCCCTCCACTTT
>TRBV7-9|TRBD1|TRBJ2-2|.
CASRQGAPTGELFF
TGTGCCAGCCGACAGGGGGCGCCCACCGGGGAGCTGTTTTTT
>TRBV7-2|.|TRBJ2-5|.
CASSLEMRAETQYF
TGTGCCAGCAGCTTAGAGATGCGGGCCGAGACCCAGTACTTC
>TRBV6-6|TRBD2|TRBJ2-1|.
CASSYGRGKVEHEQFF
TGTGCCAGCAGTTACGGGAGGGGAAAGGTTGAGCATGAGCAGTTCTTC
>TRBV5-1|.|TRBJ2-5|.
CASSPDRQETQYF
TGCGCCAGCAGCCCCGACAGGCAAGAGACCCAGTACTTC
>TRBV18|.|TRBJ1-2|.
CASSPLERSNYGYTF
TGTGCCAGCTCACCACTCGAACGGTCGAACTATGGCTACACCTTC
>TRBV6-5|TRBD2|TRBJ2-5|.
CASNSVLAGETQYF
TGTGCCAGCAATTCGGTACTAGCGGGAGAGACCCAGTACTTC
>TRBV18|TRBD1|TRBJ1-6|.
CASSPQGDSPLHF
TGTGCCAGCTCACCTCAGGGGGATTCACCCCTCCACTTT
>TRBV12-3/TRBV12-4|TRBD1|TRBJ2-1|.
CASSLTGAGEQFF
TGTGCCAGCAGTTTGACAGGGGCGGGTGAGCAGTTCTTC
>TRBV6-1|TRBD1|TRBJ1-1|.
CASREAAGQGVTEAFF
TGTGCCAGCAGAGAAGCAGCGGGACAGGGTGTCACTGAAGCTTTCTTT
>TRBV7-2|.|TRBJ1-5|once
CASSLTGNQPQHF
TGTGCCAGCAGCCTGACAGGAAATCAGCCCCAGCATTTT
>TRBV28|TRBD1|TRBJ1-1|.
CASSPGGWGTEAFF
TGTGCCAGCAGTCCAGGGGGCTGGGGCACTGAAGCTTTCTTT
>TRBV27|.|TRBJ1-6|.
CASSLVAGDNSPLHF
TGTGCCAGCAGTTTAGTCGCAGGGGATAATTCACCCCTCCACTTT
>TRBV7-9|TRBD2|TRBJ2-3|.
CASSPTWGLAATDTQYF
TGTGCCAGCAGCCCCACCTGGGGACTAGCGGCGACAGATACGCAGTATTTT
>TRBV5-6|.|TRBJ1-2|.
CASSLRNYGYTF
TGTGCCAGCAGCCTACGAAACTATGGCTACACCTTC
>TRBV18|.|TRBJ2-3|once
CASSPLGASTDTQYF
TGTGCCAGCTCACCACTTGGGGCGTCGACAGATACGCAGTATTTT
>TRBV2|.|TRBJ2-7|.
CASKGDGSEQYF
TGTGCCAGCAAGGGAGACGGAAGCGAGCAGTACTTC
>TRBV5-1|TRBD1|TRBJ1-2|.
CASSRQGAEGYTF
TGCGCCAGCAGTAGACAGGGGGCCGAGGGCTACACCTTC
>TRBV28|TRBD1|TRBJ1-6|.
CAILDRVNSPLHF
TGTGCCATCCTTGACAGGGTTAATTCACCCCTCCACTTT
>TRBV24-1|TRBD1|TRBJ1-2|.
CATSDSQGGYYGYTF
TGTGCCACCAGTGATTCCCAGGGGGGCTACTATGGCTACACCTTC
>TRBV5-1|TRBD1|TRBJ2-3|.
CASSPGDRGPDTQYF
TGCGCCAGCAGCCCAGGGGACAGGGGCCCAGATACGCAGTATTTT
>TRBV5-1|.|TRBJ1-4|.
CASSLDHGEKLFF
TGCGCCAGCAGCTTGGATCATGGCGAAAAACTGTTTTTT
>TRBV19|.|TRBJ1-1|.
CASSNGQFMNTEAFF
TGTGCCAGTAGTAACGGACAGTTCATGAACACTGAAGCTTTCTTT
>TRBV5-4|TRBD1|TRBJ2-3|.
CASSATGVGRTDTQYF
TGTGCCAGCAGCGCCACAGGGGTGGGTCGCACAGATACGCAGTATTTT
>TRBV11-3|TRBD2|TRBJ2-2|once
CASRERTSGYTGELFF
TGTGCCAGCAGAGAAAGGACTAGCGGATACACCGGGGAGCTGTTTTTT